What follows are 29 T cell receptor beta chains derived from one specimen sequenced in a study of T cell responses to AZD1222 COVID-19 vaccine. Assay: immunoSEQ multiplex PCR; the TCRdb copy retains only in-frame clones and omits some. The sample lists more than 140,000 clones; around nine tenths were seen once. Sample: peripheral blood, taken on day 0 of AZD1222 vaccination. All receptors come from an adult in good health.

The chain employs TRBV5-5 and TRBJ2-1; D could derive from TRBD1 or TRBD2 (5 bases each). This CDR3 spans 15 amino acids. V was trimmed by 4 bases and J by 0 bases, leaving 11 bases between them. From germline, CDR1 is SGHKS and CDR2 YYEKEE (reference sequence). The CDR3 protein is CASSIAGSSYNEQFF. Written as DNA, the CDR3 is TGTGCCAGCAGCATAGCAGGGAGCTCCTACAATGAGCAGTTCTTC. The entire variable domain, with the rest obtained from reference TRBV5-5 and TRBJ2-1, is as follows: DAGVTQSPTHLIKTRGQQVTLRCSPISGHKSVSWYQQVLGQGPQFIFQYYEKEERGRGNFPDRFSARQFPNYSSELNVNALLLGDSALYLCASSIAGSSYNEQFFGPGTRLTVL.

The chain carries TRBV5-1 and TRBJ2-7; perhaps TRBD1 as D (6 bases). The CDR3 runs to 16 residues. The V gene's germline CDR1 is SGHRS and CDR2 YFSETQ. V lost 0 bases to trimming and J lost 0 bases, with 13 bases between them. CDR3 sequence reads: CASSLEVDSSSYEQYF. For the CDR3, the DNA is TGCGCCAGCAGCTTGGAGGTGGACAGCTCCTCCTACGAGCAGTACTTC.

CDR3: CASSATTVGGGDSGNTIYF. CDR3 nucleotide sequence: TGTGCCAGCAGCGCCACAACGGTGGGGGGGGGAGACTCTGGAAACACCATATATTTT. V gene TRBV9 combines with J gene TRBJ1-3; the D gene is possibly TRBD1 (5 bases). V lost 3 bases and J lost 0, with 22 bases in between. This CDR3 is built from 19 residues. Germline CDR1 reads SGDLS; CDR2 reads YYNGEE.

This clone was seen only once. The chain uses TRBV19 and TRBJ2-5; no reliable D call. V shed 6 bases and J shed 2 bases, with 16 bases lying between them. The CDR3 covers 15 residues. Per the germline V gene, CDR1 is LNHDA and CDR2 is SQIVND (reference sequence). The CDR3 sequence is CASRDTWRGQETQYF. The CDR3 nucleotides read TGTGCCAGTAGAGACACGTGGAGAGGACAAGAGACCCAGTACTTC.

This clone has just one count. The CDR3 nucleotides are TGTGCCAGTAGTTTGAGACTAGCGGGAGGTATCGAGCAGTACTTC. It translates to CASSLRLAGGIEQYF. The J gene is TRBJ2-7, the V gene TRBV19; 13 bases match TRBD2. CDR1 and CDR2 from the germline V gene are LNHDA and SQIVND (reference sequence). J gave up 6 bases and V 5 bases, and 7 bases lay outside the gene matches. The CDR3 has 15 amino acids.

This clone was seen a single time. CDR3 bases: TGCGCCAGCAGCCAAGCCGGGACAGAGGCCGAGCAGTACTTC. It translates to CASSQAGTEAEQYF. The gene calls are TRBV4-1 and TRBJ2-7; 7 bases match TRBD1. The CDR3 is made up of 14 amino acids. Germline values: CDR1 MGHRA, CDR2 YSYEKL. With 1 base clipped from V and 6 bases from J, the junction kept 6 bases outside the gene matches.

The CDR3 sequence: CASSPLVTGETQYF. The CDR3 DNA reads TGTGCCAGCTCACCCTTAGTGACGGGAGAGACCCAGTACTTC. The J gene is TRBJ2-5, the V gene TRBV18; D remains ambiguous. The CDR3 is 14 amino acids. V shed 3 bases and J shed 4 bases, with 12 bases lying between them. CDR1 KGHSH and CDR2 LQKENI come from the germline V gene.

The V and J genes are TRBV5-6 and TRBJ2-7; no clear D gene. The CDR3 loop spans 15 amino acids. Germline V gene sequence: CDR1 SGHDT, CDR2 YYEEEE. Trimming stripped 3 bases from V and 3 bases from J, with 16 bases between. For the CDR3, the DNA is TGTGCCAGCAGCTCGATCGGCGGATCTAACTACGAGCAGTACTTC. Translation: CASSSIGGSNYEQYF.

The chain joins TRBV20-1 to TRBJ2-1, with TRBD1 identical over 7 bases. This CDR3 is 16 amino acids long. Germline lookup yields CDR1 DFQATT and CDR2 SNEGSKA (reference sequence). J lost 5 bases, V lost 3 bases, and 13 bases had no gene match. The CDR3 loop reads CSASTLDRRTHNEQFF. CDR3 sequence (DNA): TGCAGTGCTAGTACCTTGGACAGGCGCACACACAATGAGCAGTTCTTC.

The chain couples TRBV5-4 to TRBJ2-1; 11 bases align to TRBD2. V shed 1 base, J shed 10 bases, and the junction held 10 bases outside the gene matches. The CDR3 runs 16 residues. CDR1 is SGHNT and CDR2 is YYREEE in the germline V gene (reference sequence). This chain's CDR3 is CASSLISASGGREQFF. The DNA of the CDR3 is TGTGCCAGCAGCTTGATCTCGGCTAGCGGGGGGCGGGAGCAGTTCTTC.

The genes are TRBV4-1 and TRBJ1-1; D is unclear. V was pared by 2 bases and J by 4 bases, with 8 bases between. The V gene's germline CDR1 is MGHRA and CDR2 YSYEKL. The CDR3 contains 13 residues. CDR3 bases: TGCGCCAGCAGCCAATTTCTGGGCACTGAAGCTTTCTTT. Translated: CASSQFLGTEAFF.

This chain uses TRBV18 with TRBJ2-7; D is ambiguous. The CDR3 extends over 15 amino acids. Trimming cost V 0 bases and J 0 bases, with 9 bases left between them. The germline V gene encodes CDR1 KGHSH and CDR2 LQKENI. The CDR3 nucleotides are TGTGCCAGCTCACCACCGGGATTGAGCTCCTACGAGCAGTACTTC. Translation: CASSPPGLSSYEQYF.

This chain links TRBV24-1 with TRBJ1-1, with TRBD1 matching 7 bases. This CDR3 contains 16 residues. Germline V gives CDR1 KGHDR, CDR2 SFDVKD. After removal of 3 bases from V and 3 bases from J, the junction contained 9 bases not matched to a gene. The DNA of the CDR3 is TGTGCCACCAGTGATGGCGAAGGGGGCCTTGACACTGAAGCTTTCTTT. It codes for CATSDGEGGLDTEAFF.

The chain carries TRBV4-1 and TRBJ2-5; possibly TRBD1 for D (8 bases). Germline loops: CDR1 MGHRA, CDR2 YSYEKL. The CDR3 spans 15 residues. V was pared by 3 bases and J by 3 bases, with 14 bases between. The DNA for the CDR3 is TGCGCCAGCAGCCATTCACAGGGGGGGGAAGAGACCCAGTACTTC. Its protein is CASSHSQGGEETQYF.

This clone was found once. The chain combines TRBV3-1 (or the pseudogene TRBV3-2) with TRBJ1-6; possible D gene TRBD1, 6 bases. Deletions cut 4 bases from V and 9 bases from J, with 13 bases between. Germline V gene sequence: CDR1 LGHDT, CDR2 YNNKEL (reference sequence). CDR3 length equals 14 residues. This CDR3 is CASSPGGGGSPLHF. In DNA, the CDR3 is TGTGCCAGCAGCCCCGGAGGGGGTGGTTCACCCCTCCACTTT.

This rearrangement joins TRBV19 to TRBJ1-3; D is perhaps TRBD1 (6 bases). Per germline, CDR1 LNHDA and CDR2 SQIVND (reference sequence). The V end was cut by 3 bases, the J end by 8 bases, with 23 bases between. There are 17 residues in the CDR3. The DNA of the CDR3 is TGTGCCAGTAGTATTATCGCGGGGGCGTTCTCGGAGGACACCATATATTTT. It specifies CASSIIAGAFSEDTIYF.

This sequence joins TRBV6-5 and TRBJ1-6, with TRBD1 matching over 9 bases. Germline trimming cut 2 bases from V and 7 bases from J; bases unmatched to any gene: 6. The CDR3 runs 16 residues. Germline values: CDR1 MNHEY, CDR2 SVGAGI. The CDR3 protein is CASSYGRDRDNSPLHF. In DNA, the CDR3 is TGTGCCAGCAGTTACGGCCGGGACAGGGACAATTCACCCCTCCACTTT.

This clone has only one observation. This rearrangement joins TRBV7-9 to TRBJ1-3; a possible D gene is TRBD1 (6 bases). Germline loops: CDR1 SEHNR, CDR2 FQNEAQ (reference sequence). The V end lost 1 base, the J end lost 0 bases, and 13 bases lay between the germline ends. The CDR3 covers 17 residues. The CDR3 sequence is CASSLGPGASSGNTIYF. In DNA form, the CDR3 reads TGTGCCAGCAGCTTAGGTCCGGGGGCTTCCTCTGGAAACACCATATATTTT.

This clone was observed a single time. The chain recombines TRBV6-1 with TRBJ2-1, with 11 nucleotides matching TRBD2. Trimming at V came to 2 bases and at J to 4 bases, leaving 7 bases not matched to a gene. Per the germline V gene, CDR1 is MNHNS and CDR2 is SASEGT. CDR3 length: 17 amino acids. The CDR3 is CASSERLAGIGYNEQFF. CDR3 bases: TGTGCCAGCAGTGAACGACTAGCGGGAATAGGGTACAATGAGCAGTTCTTC.

This chain connects TRBV12-5 to TRBJ1-4; TRBD1 matches at 7 bases. Germline V gives CDR1 LGHNT, CDR2 FRNRAP. The CDR3 totals 14 residues. V shed 2 bases and J 8 bases; nucleotides not matched to a gene: 5. The chain's CDR3 is CASGLYRGPEKLFF. CDR3 coding DNA: TGTGCTAGTGGTTTGTACAGGGGTCCAGAAAAACTGTTTTTT.

The V and J genes are TRBV5-1 and TRBJ2-3; D ambiguous. Per the germline V gene, CDR1 is SGHRS and CDR2 is YFSETQ. Trimming removed 0 bases at V and 3 bases at J, with 8 bases between. The CDR3 consists of 14 residues. Here the CDR3 DNA reads TGCGCCAGCAGCTTGGCCTCGCCGACAGATACGCAGTATTTT. It yields the protein CASSLASPTDTQYF. The full variable domain, its missing parts supplied by reference TRBV5-1 and TRBJ2-3, is KAGVTQTPRYLIKTRGQQVTLSCSPISGHRSVSWYQQTPGQGLQFLFEYFSETQRNKGNFPGRFSGRQFSNSRSEMNVSTLELGDSALYLCASSLASPTDTQYFGPGTRLTVL.

The table lists this clone with a count of one. This rearrangement joins TRBV5-1 to TRBJ2-5, with 10 bases lining up with TRBD2. Germline V lookup: CDR1 SGHRS, CDR2 YFSETQ. There are 15 residues in the CDR3. V shed 0 bases and J 4 bases; nucleotides not matched to a gene: 3. Here the CDR3 reads CASSLVLAGAETQYF. The DNA of the CDR3 is TGCGCCAGCAGCTTGGTCCTAGCGGGAGCAGAGACCCAGTACTTC.

The J gene is TRBJ2-6, the V gene TRBV9; D is undetermined. The CDR3 has 18 residues. Germline CDR1 and CDR2: SGDLS and YYNGEE. V gave up 0 bases and J gave up 0 bases, with 13 bases separating them. The CDR3: CASSVGPSSFSGANVLTF. The CDR3 DNA reads TGTGCCAGCAGCGTAGGACCCTCAAGCTTCTCTGGGGCCAACGTCCTGACTTTC. The whole variable domain, filled in from reference TRBV9 and TRBJ2-6, reads DSGVTQTPKHLITATGQRVTLRCSPRSGDLSVYWYQQSLDQGLQFLIQYYNGEERAKGNILERFSAQQFPDLHSELNLSSLELGDSALYFCASSVGPSSFSGANVLTFGAGSRLTVL.

The table lists this clone with a count of one. This CDR3 is also generated by other DNA sequences in the sample. CDR3 loop: CASSLGGEQPQHF. CDR3 nucleotides: TGTGCCAGCAGTTTGGGCGGGGAGCAGCCCCAGCATTTT. The V call is TRBV12-3 or TRBV12-4, the J call TRBJ1-5; unclear D gene. CDR3 length: 13 residues. Between the trimmed V and J ends, which lost 3 bases and 7 bases, there was a span of 10 bases.

The chain is built from TRBV27 and TRBJ2-7, with unresolved D. The CDR3 contains 13 residues. CDR1 and CDR2 (germline): MNHEY, SMNVEV (reference sequence). V was cut by 3 bases and J by 0 bases, with 6 bases left in between. The CDR3 DNA is TGTGCCAGCAGTTTGAGCACCTCCTACGAGCAGTACTTC. Its translation: CASSLSTSYEQYF.

V and J are TRBV6-5 and TRBJ1-3; no reliable D call. Germline V gives CDR1 MNHEY, CDR2 SVGAGI. V was cut by 0 bases and J by 3 bases, with 12 bases left in between. This CDR3 has 16 amino acids. The CDR3 nucleotides are TGTGCCAGCAGTTACTCGAGGCAGGCCGGTGGAAACACCATATATTTT. This sequence encodes CASSYSRQAGGNTIYF.

Only one count was recorded for this clone. The chain links TRBV28 to TRBJ2-3; D ambiguous. The CDR3 loop spans 12 amino acids. CDR1 and CDR2 from the germline V gene are MDHEN and SYDVKM. V gave up 6 bases and J gave up 7 bases, with 11 bases separating them. The CDR3 coding sequence is TGTGCCAGCAGAGACCTAGGGTATACGCAGTATTTT. It is translated as CASRDLGYTQYF.

The J gene is TRBJ1-4, the V gene TRBV27; D is ambiguous. V shed 1 base and J shed 6 bases, with 6 bases lying between them. Germline assignment: CDR1 MNHEY and CDR2 SMNVEV (reference sequence). The CDR3 is 13 amino acids. In DNA, the CDR3 is TGTGCCAGCAGTTTATTTTCCTATGAAAAACTGTTTTTT. Translated, it gives CASSLFSYEKLFF.

The rearrangement uses TRBV12-3 or TRBV12-4 and TRBJ2-1; possibly TRBD2 for D (5 bases). V lost 3 bases and J lost 9, with 12 bases in between. This CDR3 has 13 amino acids. The chain's CDR3 is CASSLHQSGEQFF. The CDR3 bases are TGTGCCAGCAGTTTGCACCAAAGCGGTGAGCAGTTCTTC.